This entry describes one TCR beta chain. These data come from a study of CD8+CD57+ T cells in acquired aplastic anemia. For CDR3 and TCR beta VDJ profiling, genomic DNA was the template used. TCRdb independently ran MiXCR on the reads; one entry per CDR3 protein. The sample holds 150,000 to 200,000 distinct CDR3 sequences, 55% to 80% seen once. Trimming took 6 bases from V and 4 from J, leaving 15 bases between them. The CDR3 is 13 residues long. Germline-derived CDR1 and CDR2 are DFQATT and SNEGSKA (reference sequence). The TCR was taken from a human donor in good health. The chain combines TRBV20-1 with TRBJ1-1; D gene uncertain. Material: sorted CD4+, CD8+, or CD8+CD57+ T cells (not recorded which) from PBMCs. The CDR3 reads CSADPLLATEAFF. The CDR3, as DNA: TGCAGTGCCGATCCCCTGTTGGCCACTGAAGCTTTCTTT.